This record concerns one TCR beta chain sequence. Since no conserved phenylalanine or tryptophan closes the CDR3, a read error is the likely cause. A modified ARM-PCR protocol with three rounds of nested PCR amplified TCRbeta. TCRdb ran MiXCR on the multiplex PCR reads and lists one entry per CDR3 protein. This table holds some 77,000 distinct CDR3 sequences, approximately 68% found once. The template was RNA from unsorted bulk tissue. This sample stems from a study of tumor and adjacent non-tumor tissue in lung cancer. Study details: There were 11 to 12 adenocarcinoma, 2 squamous cell carcinoma and 1 small cell lung cancer cases.

Trimming took 6 bases from V and 0 from J; bases not matched to a gene: 14. CDR1 and CDR2 from the germline V gene are SEHNR and FQNEAQ (reference sequence). The CDR3 is 17 residues long. This receptor was taken from a woman between 65 and 79 years old with non-small cell lung cancer. The rearrangement links TRBV7-9 to TRBJ2-7; 7 bases map to TRBD1. Sequencing input: lung tumor tissue. CDR3: CASRNTGPGQISYEQYL. The CDR3 nucleotides read TGTGCCAGCAGGAATACGGGACCGGGACAGATCTCCTACGAGCAGTACTTA.